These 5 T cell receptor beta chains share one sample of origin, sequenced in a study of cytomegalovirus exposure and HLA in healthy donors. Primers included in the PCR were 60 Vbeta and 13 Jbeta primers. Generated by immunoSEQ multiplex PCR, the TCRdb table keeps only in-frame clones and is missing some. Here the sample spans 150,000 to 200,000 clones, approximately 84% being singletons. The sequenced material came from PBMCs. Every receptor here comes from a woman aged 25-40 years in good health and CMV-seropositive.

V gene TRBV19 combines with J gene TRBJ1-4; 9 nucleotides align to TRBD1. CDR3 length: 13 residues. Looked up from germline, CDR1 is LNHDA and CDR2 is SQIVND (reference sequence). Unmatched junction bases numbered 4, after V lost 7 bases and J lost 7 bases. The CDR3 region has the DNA TGTGCCAGTACGGGACAGGGCGCTGAAAAACTGTTTTTT. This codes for CASTGQGAEKLFF. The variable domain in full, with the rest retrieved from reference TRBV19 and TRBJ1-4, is DGGITQSPKYLFRKEGQNVTLSCEQNLNHDAMYWYRQDPGQGLRLIYYSQIVNDFQKGDIAEGYSVSREKKESFPLTVTSAQKNPTAFYLCASTGQGAEKLFFGSGTQLSVL.

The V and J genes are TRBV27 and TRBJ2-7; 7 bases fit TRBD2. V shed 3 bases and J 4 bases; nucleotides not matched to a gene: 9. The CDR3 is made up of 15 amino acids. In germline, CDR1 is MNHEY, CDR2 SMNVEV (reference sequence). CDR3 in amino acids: CASSFATSRLYEQYF. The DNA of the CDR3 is TGTGCCAGCAGTTTCGCGACTAGCAGACTATACGAGCAGTACTTC.

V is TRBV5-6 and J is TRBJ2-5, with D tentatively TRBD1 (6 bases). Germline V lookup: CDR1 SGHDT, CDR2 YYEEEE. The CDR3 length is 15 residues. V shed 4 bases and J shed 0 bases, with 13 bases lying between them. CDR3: CASSPRGWYQETQYF. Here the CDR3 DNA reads TGTGCCAGCAGCCCCAGGGGTTGGTACCAAGAGACCCAGTACTTC.

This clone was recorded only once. The CDR3 bases are TGCGCCAGCAGCTTGGAGGGCAGGGCTGTAAACACTGAAGCTTTCTTT. Its translation: CASSLEGRAVNTEAFF. The V gene is TRBV5-1, the J gene TRBJ1-1, with a possible D match to TRBD1 (5 bases). Germline CDR1 and CDR2: SGHRS and YFSETQ. Trimming removed 0 bases at V and 2 bases at J, with 14 bases between. CDR3 length equals 16 residues.

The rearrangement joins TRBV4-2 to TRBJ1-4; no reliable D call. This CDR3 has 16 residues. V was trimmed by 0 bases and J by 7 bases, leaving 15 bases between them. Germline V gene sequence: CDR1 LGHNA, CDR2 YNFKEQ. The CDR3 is CASSQESHGRGEKLFF. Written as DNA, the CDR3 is TGTGCCAGCAGCCAAGAGTCTCACGGACGGGGTGAAAAACTGTTTTTT.